The 30 T cell receptor beta chains in this list originate from one sample, sequenced in a study of long-term antiretroviral therapy in people with HIV. Survey level was the resolution at which the v3.0 immunoSEQ assay ran. Data came from immunoSEQ multiplex PCR; TCRdb stores just in-frame clones and leaves some out. The sample consists of about 21,000 clones, roughly four fifths of them appearing once. The material was unsorted PBMCs, obtained 2.2 years after starting antiretroviral therapy. The receptors were sampled from a man aged 45-65 years with HIV.

The chain employs TRBV27 and TRBJ2-5; D is unclear. Per the germline V gene, CDR1 is MNHEY and CDR2 is SMNVEV (reference sequence). V lost 4 bases and J lost 5, with 17 bases in between. The CDR3 sequence is 15 residues long. This chain's CDR3 is CASSYWALEGETQYF. CDR3 coding DNA: TGTGCCAGCAGTTATTGGGCCCTCGAAGGGGAGACCCAGTACTTC.

This clone was recorded only once. The rearrangement links TRBV9 to TRBJ2-1; 8 bases match TRBD2. Trimming took 4 bases from V and 5 from J; bases not matched to a gene: 11. Germline assignment: CDR1 SGDLS and CDR2 YYNGEE. This CDR3 has 16 residues. The CDR3 loop is CASSLPGGGRNNEQFF. In DNA form, the CDR3 reads TGTGCCAGCAGCTTACCCGGGGGGGGGAGGAACAATGAGCAGTTCTTC.

This rearrangement joins TRBV6-7 to TRBJ2-7; TRBD2 is a possible D gene (6 bases). TRBV6-7 is identified as an open reading frame with a role that is uncertain. V dropped 0 bases and J dropped 2 bases, with 11 bases sitting between them. The CDR3 consists of 15 residues. CDR3 in amino acids: CASSYSGGVTYEQYF. The CDR3 nucleotides read TGTGCCAGCAGTTACTCGGGCGGGGTTACCTACGAGCAGTACTTC.

The chain couples TRBV6-5 to TRBJ1-2; D is possibly TRBD1 (5 bases). This CDR3 has 14 residues. The V end was cut by 1 base, the J end by 2 bases, with 8 bases between. In germline, CDR1 is MNHEY, CDR2 SVGAGI. Written as DNA, the CDR3 is TGTGCCAGCAGTTACTTCCAGGGAAACTATGGCTACACCTTC. It codes for CASSYFQGNYGYTF.

The CDR3 loop is CASSSPTGGKTQYF. The DNA of the CDR3 is TGTGCCAGCAGTTCGCCGACGGGGGGGAAGACCCAGTACTTC. The gene calls are TRBV6-6 and TRBJ2-5, with 8 positions matching TRBD2. In germline, CDR1 is MNHNY, CDR2 SVGAGI (reference sequence). The CDR3 length is 14 residues. V lost 4 bases to trimming and J lost 6 bases; unmatched junction nucleotides: 7.

In DNA, the CDR3 is TGTGCCAGCAGCTTGCACGCCGAGCAGTACTTC. It translates to CASSLHAEQYF. The J gene is TRBJ2-7, the V gene TRBV5-8; D is unresolved. The CDR3 length is 11 residues. Germline V gene data show CDR1 as SGHTS and CDR2 as YDEGEE. V was clipped by 1 base and J by 6 bases, with 5 bases between them.

In DNA, the CDR3 is TGTGCCACCAGCAGAGACAGGGAGGGGTATGAAAAACTGTTTTTT. Translating it yields CATSRDREGYEKLFF. The chain uses TRBV15 and TRBJ1-4, with D possibly matching TRBD1 (5 bases). Germline values: CDR1 LNHNV, CDR2 YYDKDF (reference sequence). This CDR3 comprises 15 residues. Trimming shortened V by 0 bases and J by 6 bases, and 11 bases separated the two germline ends. Complete variable domain (other parts from reference TRBV15 and TRBJ1-4): DAMVIQNPRYQVTQFGKPVTLSCSQTLNHNVMYWYQQKSSQAPKLLFHYYDKDFNNEADTPDNFQSRRPNTSFCFLDIRSPGLGDTAMYLCATSRDREGYEKLFFGSGTQLSVL.

The chain is built from TRBV19 and TRBJ2-7; TRBD1 or TRBD2 may be the D gene (5 bases each). The V gene's germline CDR1 is LNHDA and CDR2 SQIVND (reference sequence). V dropped 5 bases and J dropped 1 base, with 15 bases sitting between them. The length of the CDR3 is 15 residues. The CDR3 nucleotides are TGTGCCAGTAGTCCCCAGGGACGGTTATCCTACGAGCAGTACTTC. Protein: CASSPQGRLSYEQYF. The entire variable domain, with the rest obtained from reference TRBV19 and TRBJ2-7, is as follows: DGGITQSPKYLFRKEGQNVTLSCEQNLNHDAMYWYRQDPGQGLRLIYYSQIVNDFQKGDIAEGYSVSREKKESFPLTVTSAQKNPTAFYLCASSPQGRLSYEQYFGPGTRLTVT.

The V gene is TRBV4-3, the J gene TRBJ1-2; no clear D. The CDR3 spans 16 residues. The V and J ends lost 0 bases and 0 bases respectively, with 11 bases between them. Germline CDR1 reads LGHNA; CDR2 reads YSLEER. The CDR3 loop reads CASSQEEALSNYGYTF. CDR3 nucleotide sequence: TGCGCCAGCAGCCAAGAAGAAGCGCTATCTAACTATGGCTACACCTTC.

The gene calls are TRBV27 and TRBJ2-7; D may match TRBD1 or TRBD2 (6 bases each). Trimming stripped 2 bases from V and 4 bases from J, with 12 bases between. CDR3 length equals 14 residues. Germline V gene data show CDR1 as MNHEY and CDR2 as SMNVEV (reference sequence). The CDR3: CASSLGGHLYEQYF. As DNA, the CDR3 is TGTGCCAGCAGTTTAGGGGGGCACCTGTACGAGCAGTACTTC.

This clone has just one count. The chain recombines TRBV28 with TRBJ1-2; D is unresolved. CDR3 length equals 12 residues. Germline V lookup: CDR1 MDHEN, CDR2 SYDVKM. The germline V and J ends were trimmed by 6 bases and 7 bases, with 12 bases remaining between them. In DNA form, the CDR3 reads TGTGCCAGCAGCACACCCGCCGTTGGCTACACCTTC. Amino acid sequence: CASSTPAVGYTF.

The CDR3 protein is CASSRTRGSREQYF. The CDR3, as DNA: TGTGCCAGCAGCCGGACACGCGGGTCTAGAGAGCAGTACTTC. The V and J genes are TRBV11-2 and TRBJ2-7; D may correspond to TRBD1 or TRBD2 (5 bases each). The CDR3 has 14 amino acids. The germline gives CDR1 SGHAT, CDR2 FQNNGV. V was cut by 5 bases and J by 7 bases, with 18 bases left in between.

The chain recombines TRBV18 with TRBJ1-2; 11 bases map to TRBD1. This CDR3 is 13 amino acids long. V shed 3 bases, J shed 11 bases, and the junction held 5 bases outside the gene matches. In germline, CDR1 is KGHSH, CDR2 LQKENI. The DNA of the CDR3 is TGTGCCAGCTCACCGGACAGGGGGCCCCCGTACACCTTC. It encodes CASSPDRGPPYTF.

The chain is built from TRBV7-8 and TRBJ2-1, with 7 bases fitting TRBD2. The germline gives CDR1 SGHVS, CDR2 FQNEAQ. The CDR3 has 15 residues. The V gene end was trimmed by 5 bases and the J gene end by 4 bases; junction bases not matched to a gene: 8. CDR3 sequence (DNA): TGTGCCAGCAGCCAAGGCGGGAGTCCGTACAATGAGCAGTTCTTC. It specifies CASSQGGSPYNEQFF.

The chain joins TRBV6-1 to TRBJ1-4, with TRBD1 as a possible D gene (5 bases). The CDR3 length is 14 residues. The germline V and J ends were trimmed by 4 bases and 7 bases, with 13 bases remaining between them. Germline CDR1 reads MNHNS; CDR2 reads SASEGT. The CDR3 here is CASSAGRSFEKLFF. CDR3 bases: TGTGCCAGCAGTGCGGGACGAAGCTTTGAAAAACTGTTTTTT.

This sequence joins TRBV10-3 and TRBJ2-2; TRBD1 matches at 10 bases. CDR3 length: 14 residues. Germline V gene lookup returns CDR1 ENHRY and CDR2 SYGVKD. Trimming removed 4 bases from V and 5 bases from J; junction bases left unmatched: 1. In nucleotides, the CDR3 is TGTGCCATCAGTGCGGGACAGGGGACCGGGGAGCTGTTTTTT. Residues: CAISAGQGTGELFF.

This clone showed up just once. The V call is TRBV18, the J call TRBJ1-5, with D possibly matching TRBD1 (5 bases). CDR1 and CDR2 (germline): KGHSH, LQKENI. CDR3 length: 15 amino acids. V lost 6 bases and J 4 bases, leaving 16 bases between the germline ends. CDR3 sequence: CASSSQRGKNQPQHF. CDR3 DNA: TGTGCCAGCTCCTCCCAACGGGGGAAGAATCAGCCCCAGCATTTT.

The gene calls are TRBV7-6 and TRBJ2-2; D is uncertain. The CDR3 runs 16 residues. Between the trimmed V and J ends, which lost 0 bases and 7 bases, there was a span of 15 bases. Germline V gene sequence: CDR1 SGHVS, CDR2 FNYEAQ. The DNA for the CDR3 is TGTGCCAGCAGCTTAGCGCACGGACGGTGGGGCGGGGAGCTGTTTTTT. Translating it yields CASSLAHGRWGGELFF.

CDR3 nucleotides: TGTGCCAGCAGTTTGGTCTTCCAAGAGACCCAGTACTTC. Protein sequence: CASSLVFQETQYF. The V gene is TRBV27, the J gene TRBJ2-5, with D uncertain. CDR3 length equals 13 residues. The V gene lost 3 bases and the J gene lost 1 base, with 6 bases spanning the gap. Germline V gene data show CDR1 as MNHEY and CDR2 as SMNVEV (reference sequence).

V usage is TRBV4-1 and J usage is TRBJ1-5; 8 bases are shared with TRBD1. Trimming cost V 4 bases and J 1 base; bases outside gene matches: 0. CDR1 and CDR2 (germline): MGHRA, YSYEKL. The CDR3 has 14 amino acids. CDR3 sequence (DNA): TGCGCCAGCAGCCGACAGGGGAGCAATCAGCCCCAGCATTTT. Its translation: CASSRQGSNQPQHF.

This rearrangement joins TRBV5-1 to TRBJ1-5; D gene uncertain. Trimming took off 0 bases at V and 2 bases at J, with 15 bases between the two ends. This CDR3 is 17 amino acids long. Germline V gene sequence: CDR1 SGHRS, CDR2 YFSETQ. CDR3 region: CASSLGTDSIGNQPQHF. DNA for the CDR3: TGCGCCAGCAGCTTGGGGACGGATAGTATAGGCAATCAGCCCCAGCATTTT.

CDR3 coding DNA: TGTGCCAGCTCACATTACTCCGGGACAGACCCACGGATTGTGGCTTTCTTT. Its translation is CASSHYSGTDPRIVAFF. V gene TRBV18 combines with J gene TRBJ1-1; TRBD1 agrees at 7 bases. The CDR3 runs to 17 residues. The trim removed 4 bases at V and 11 bases at J, leaving 22 bases unmatched. Germline CDR1 KGHSH, CDR2 LQKENI.

The gene calls are TRBV27 and TRBJ2-1; TRBD2 matches 7 bases. CDR1 and CDR2 (germline): MNHEY, SMNVEV (reference sequence). The CDR3 totals 17 residues. After removal of 4 bases from V and 5 bases from J, the junction contained 14 bases not matched to a gene. In DNA, the CDR3 is TGTGCCAGCAGTTCCCCCGGGGGGAGCGCCCTCAACAATGAGCAGTTCTTC. Translation gives CASSSPGGSALNNEQFF.

In DNA, the CDR3 is TGCAGCGTTGAACGTGGGAGAGGAGCGTATGGCTACACCTTC. Translating it yields CSVERGRGAYGYTF. This chain connects TRBV29-1 to TRBJ1-2; D remains ambiguous. Germline values: CDR1 SQVTM, CDR2 ANQGSEA. The CDR3 covers 14 residues. Trimming shortened V by 2 bases and J by 5 bases, and 15 bases separated the two germline ends.

The CDR3 region is CSVQPRGEQFF. Written as DNA, the CDR3 is TGCAGCGTCCAACCCCGGGGGGAGCAGTTCTTC. The rearrangement joins TRBV29-1 to TRBJ2-1, with D maybe TRBD2 (6 bases). The V gene's germline CDR1 is SQVTM and CDR2 ANQGSEA. V lost 6 bases and J lost 10, with 13 bases in between. This CDR3 region has 11 residues.

J is TRBJ2-1 and V is TRBV4-3; 8 positions agree with TRBD2. CDR3 length: 16 amino acids. Unmatched junction bases numbered 4, after V lost 0 bases and J lost 3 bases. Per germline, CDR1 LGHNA and CDR2 YSLEER. The chain's CDR3 is CASSQEAGALYNEQFF. The CDR3 region has the DNA TGCGCCAGCAGCCAAGAAGCGGGGGCCCTCTACAATGAGCAGTTCTTC.

This chain connects TRBV29-1 to TRBJ2-1; D unresolved. The CDR3 totals 11 residues. From germline, CDR1 is SQVTM and CDR2 ANQGSEA. The V end lost 6 bases, the J end lost 2 bases, and 5 bases lay between the germline ends. CDR3 nucleotides: TGCAGCGTCAGGACCTACAATGAGCAGTTCTTC. It encodes CSVRTYNEQFF.

This chain uses TRBV7-2 with TRBJ1-3; D is possibly TRBD1 (5 bases). This CDR3 region has 13 residues. Trimming shortened V by 5 bases and J by 9 bases, and 14 bases separated the two germline ends. Germline V gene sequence: CDR1 SGHTA, CDR2 FQGNSA. Here the CDR3 reads CASSPQGPLTIYF. The CDR3 DNA reads TGTGCCAGCAGCCCCCAGGGACCACTCACCATATATTTT.

This clone has just a few counts. This chain connects TRBV4-1 to TRBJ1-5, with D possibly TRBD1 on 6 matching bases. The CDR3 runs 14 residues. Germline assignment: CDR1 MGHRA and CDR2 YSYEKL. V was cut by 1 base and J by 3 bases, with 7 bases left in between. CDR3 sequence reads: CASSQGQANQPQHF. The CDR3 nucleotides are TGCGCCAGCAGCCAAGGACAGGCCAATCAGCCCCAGCATTTT.

This clone was seen once. The rearrangement uses TRBV5-1 and TRBJ2-1; a weak D match, TRBD2 (6 bases). From germline, CDR1 is SGHRS and CDR2 YFSETQ. The V and J ends lost 0 bases and 0 bases respectively, with 10 bases between them. The CDR3 is 16 residues long. In DNA form, the CDR3 reads TGCGCCAGCAGCTTGGATTGGCGGGACTCCTACAATGAGCAGTTCTTC. Translation gives CASSLDWRDSYNEQFF. Supplemented by reference TRBV5-1 and TRBJ2-1, the full variable domain reads KAGVTQTPRYLIKTRGQQVTLSCSPISGHRSVSWYQQTPGQGLQFLFEYFSETQRNKGNFPGRFSGRQFSNSRSEMNVSTLELGDSALYLCASSLDWRDSYNEQFFGPGTRLTVL.